Sequencing of this TCR beta chain was carried out in a study of T-cell memory formation after mild COVID-19. From the 5' RACE reads, TCRdb called clonotypes with MiXCR, one entry per CDR3 protein. This repertoire shows some 210,000 distinct CDR3 sequences, roughly 30% found once; its top ten account for 9.5% to 12%. With regard to this clonotype: What it binds is not known.

Germline lookup yields CDR1 ENHRY and CDR2 SYGVKD. There are 12 residues in the CDR3. Trimming removed 8 bases from V and 5 bases from J, with 12 bases in between. Study findings and constraints: Contracting CD8+ clones were enriched in EMRA, CD4+ mainly in CM and EM. CD4/CD8 balance held among clones contracting day 15 to 85, and later expanders leaned CD4+. Pre-infection memory already had some responding clones, implying cross-reactive memory joined.

This receptor was obtained from an adult woman who had mild COVID-19 (a few samples of this study predate the infection). Cell type and time point are not known. The sequencing sample was made of PBMCs or a T cell subset sorted from them (not recorded which). V is TRBV10-3 and J is TRBJ2-5, with D possibly being TRBD2 (6 bases). The CDR3 DNA sequence: TGTGCCATCTCCCCCCGGGGGGAGACCCAGTACTTC. It specifies CAISPRGETQYF.